Below are 22 T cell receptor beta chains sequenced from a single sample in a study of T cell repertoires in cytomegalovirus infection. Via MiXCR, TCRdb re-called the reads, giving one row per CDR3 protein. The sample carries approximately 240,000 distinct CDR3 sequences, 10% to 15% recorded once. The sequencing sample was made of PBMCs. The source is a human donor in good health (CMV status not recorded). Some clones in this sample may be carry-over from other donors' samples.

The genes are TRBV29-1 and TRBJ1-2; no firm D call. Trimming shortened V by 7 bases and J by 7 bases, and 25 bases separated the two germline ends. Germline CDR1 reads SQVTM; CDR2 reads ANQGSEA. This CDR3 spans 15 amino acids. CDR3 nucleotide sequence: TGCAGCGCCCGACCCTCTTTAGGAGCACTGGCTGGCTACACCTTC. Encoded protein: CSARPSLGALAGYTF.

This clonotype was counted many times. The genes are TRBV11-2 and TRBJ2-7; the D call may be TRBD1 or TRBD2 (5 bases each). The germline V and J ends were trimmed by 6 bases and 2 bases, with 20 bases remaining between them. Germline lookup yields CDR1 SGHAT and CDR2 FQNNGV. This CDR3 is 16 amino acids long. The CDR3: CASSSPPTGRPYEQYF. The CDR3 nucleotides read TGTGCCAGCAGTTCCCCTCCGACGGGACGGCCCTACGAGCAGTACTTC.

The V gene is TRBV25-1, the J gene TRBJ2-5; tentative D call: TRBD2 (5 bases). This CDR3 has 13 amino acids. V lost 7 bases and J 2 bases, leaving 11 bases between the germline ends. Germline V gene lookup returns CDR1 MGHDK and CDR2 SYGVNS. The CDR3: CASTERGQETQYF. Here the CDR3 DNA reads TGTGCCAGCACCGAGAGAGGGCAAGAGACCCAGTACTTC.

This clonotype showed up just a few times. The J gene is TRBJ2-3, the V gene TRBV3-1; the D is unclear. This CDR3 has 13 residues. Germline V gene sequence: CDR1 LGHDT, CDR2 YNNKEL (reference sequence). V lost 4 bases, J lost 8 bases, and 13 bases lay in between. For the CDR3, the DNA is TGTGCCAGCAGCCGAGGACCCGCCCGTACGCAGTATTTT. Its protein product is CASSRGPARTQYF.

The rearrangement links TRBV5-1 to TRBJ1-3; D gene ambiguous. V lost 4 bases to trimming and J lost 4 bases, with 9 bases between them. This CDR3 spans 13 amino acids. CDR1 is SGHRS and CDR2 is YFSETQ in the germline V gene. CDR3 amino acids: CASSADEGNTIYF. CDR3 in DNA: TGCGCCAGCAGCGCAGACGAAGGAAACACCATATATTTT.

The J gene is TRBJ2-1, the V gene TRBV19, with 14 bases aligning to TRBD2. The CDR3 covers 19 residues. Germline lookup yields CDR1 LNHDA and CDR2 SQIVND (reference sequence). Unmatched junction bases numbered 13, after V lost 6 bases and J lost 3 bases. CDR3 in DNA: TGTGCCAGTAGAAACTCCGGGACTAGCGGGAGTTCGCGCTACAATGAGCAGTTCTTC. It encodes CASRNSGTSGSSRYNEQFF.

In this sample, this clonotype turned up many times. This chain links TRBV7-2 with TRBJ1-1, with no clear D. The germline gives CDR1 SGHTA, CDR2 FQGNSA. V was clipped by 0 bases and J by 0 bases, with 5 bases between them. CDR3 length equals 14 residues. CDR3 residues: CASSLALMNTEAFF. The DNA for the CDR3 is TGTGCCAGCAGCTTAGCACTCATGAACACTGAAGCTTTCTTT.

The table lists this clonotype with many counts. The CDR3, as DNA: TGTGCCACCAGCAGAGATCGGGCAGGGGGCGATGGCTACACCTTC. Translated, it gives CATSRDRAGGDGYTF. The V and J genes are TRBV15 and TRBJ1-2; 8 bases match TRBD1. The germline V gene encodes CDR1 LNHNV and CDR2 YYDKDF (reference sequence). After removal of 0 bases from V and 6 bases from J, the junction contained 6 bases not matched to a gene. CDR3 length: 15 amino acids. Using reference TRBV15 and TRBJ1-2 for the parts outside the CDR3, the full variable domain is DAMVIQNPRYQVTQFGKPVTLSCSQTLNHNVMYWYQQKSSQAPKLLFHYYDKDFNNEADTPDNFQSRRPNTSFCFLDIRSPGLGDTAMYLCATSRDRAGGDGYTFGSGTRLTVV.

The sample holds a few counts of this clonotype. The rearrangement links TRBV10-3 to TRBJ2-4, with TRBD1 identical over 8 bases. V was clipped by 6 bases and J by 2 bases; unmatched bases: 12. CDR1 is ENHRY and CDR2 is SYGVKD in the germline V gene. The CDR3 sequence is 17 residues long. The CDR3 is CAISEGMNRGTKNIQYF. The CDR3 bases are TGTGCCATCAGCGAGGGGATGAACAGGGGGACCAAAAACATTCAGTACTTC.

This clonotype was detected a few times. Written as DNA, the CDR3 is TGTGCCAGCAGTCCCGGGGAGGGAGTCAATGAGCAGTTCTTC. It codes for CASSPGEGVNEQFF. The chain recombines TRBV6-4 with TRBJ2-1, with 7 positions matching TRBD2. The germline CDR1 and CDR2 sequences are MRHNA and SNTAGT. V lost 5 bases, J lost 6 bases, and 7 bases stayed unmatched. The CDR3 length is 14 residues.

The gene calls are TRBV18 and TRBJ2-6; D gene ambiguous. Germline V gene sequence: CDR1 KGHSH, CDR2 LQKENI. The CDR3 sequence is 16 residues long. Trimming pared 1 base from V and 2 bases from J, leaving 9 bases between. The CDR3 protein is CASSPLGEAGANVLTF. Written as DNA, the CDR3 is TGTGCCAGCTCACCACTCGGTGAGGCTGGGGCCAACGTCCTGACTTTC.

This clonotype was seen more than once but under ten times. The rearrangement joins TRBV18 to TRBJ2-7; D is perhaps TRBD2 (5 bases). The CDR3 totals 15 residues. CDR1 and CDR2 from the germline V gene are KGHSH and LQKENI. Between the trimmed V and J ends, which lost 0 bases and 8 bases, there was a span of 17 bases. The CDR3 DNA reads as TGTGCCAGCTCACCACCAAATCTAGTGAGGGCACAGCAGTACTTC. This translates into CASSPPNLVRAQQYF.

Many counts were recorded for this clonotype. This chain connects TRBV7-2 to TRBJ1-1; possible D gene TRBD1, 5 bases. Trimming cost V 5 bases and J 1 base, with 20 bases left between them. Germline CDR1 reads SGHTA; CDR2 reads FQGNSA. CDR3 length equals 17 residues. CDR3 residues: CASSISLEFQGNTEAFF. CDR3 bases: TGTGCCAGCAGCATAAGTCTGGAGTTTCAGGGGAACACTGAAGCTTTCTTT.

The chain is built from TRBV7-9 and TRBJ1-3; D remains unclear. Looked up from germline, CDR1 is SEHNR and CDR2 is FQNEAQ (reference sequence). The CDR3 has 14 residues. Trimming took off 4 bases at V and 3 bases at J, with 10 bases between the two ends. The CDR3 sequence is CASSSLRGGNTIYF. The CDR3 region has the DNA TGTGCCAGCAGCTCCCTGCGGGGTGGAAACACCATATATTTT.

V gene TRBV5-6 combines with J gene TRBJ2-3; maybe TRBD2 (5 bases). CDR1 SGHDT and CDR2 YYEEEE come from the germline V gene. Trimming shortened V by 1 base and J by 4 bases, and 10 bases separated the two germline ends. CDR3 length: 14 residues. CDR3 amino acids: CASSLIGEPDTQYF. CDR3 sequence (DNA): TGTGCCAGCAGCTTGATCGGGGAGCCAGATACGCAGTATTTT.

The chain's CDR3 is CAISLGGNRETQYF. In DNA, the CDR3 is TGTGCCATCAGTCTGGGGGGGAACCGGGAGACCCAGTACTTC. The chain has TRBV10-3 and TRBJ2-5; TRBD2 matches at 7 bases. Trimming took 5 bases from V and 5 from J; bases not matched to a gene: 8. The CDR3 totals 14 residues. From germline, CDR1 is ENHRY and CDR2 SYGVKD.

The chain uses TRBV19 and TRBJ2-5; 10 nucleotides align to TRBD1. Germline assignment: CDR1 LNHDA and CDR2 SQIVND (reference sequence). Germline trimming cut 5 bases from V and 5 bases from J; bases unmatched to any gene: 8. CDR3 size: 15 residues. In nucleotides, the CDR3 is TGTGCCAGTAGTTTGACAGGGGGCGGTTCGGAGACCCAGTACTTC. Its translation is CASSLTGGGSETQYF.

This clonotype was observed many times. J is TRBJ2-1 and V is TRBV19, with D unclear. Trimming took 2 bases from V and 0 from J, leaving 2 bases between them. CDR1 LNHDA and CDR2 SQIVND come from the germline V gene (reference sequence). The CDR3 is made up of 13 amino acids. CDR3 amino acids: CASSISSYNEQFF. The CDR3 DNA reads as TGTGCCAGTAGTATAAGCTCCTACAATGAGCAGTTCTTC.

This clonotype was detected a few times. The V and J genes are TRBV7-2 and TRBJ1-1; D may be TRBD1 (6 bases). V was shortened by 8 bases and J by 0 bases, with 10 bases between the two germline ends. CDR3 length: 13 amino acids. CDR1 SGHTA and CDR2 FQGNSA come from the germline V gene. In DNA form, the CDR3 reads TGTGCCAGCGGGGGACACCTGAACACTGAAGCTTTCTTT. This sequence encodes CASGGHLNTEAFF. The whole variable domain, remainder taken from reference TRBV7-2 and TRBJ1-1, is GAGVSQSPSNKVTEKGKDVELRCDPISGHTALYWYRQSLGQGLEFLIYFQGNSAPDKSGLPSDRFSAERTGGSVSTLTIQRTQQEDSAVYLCASGGHLNTEAFFGQGTRLTVV.

This clonotype was seen ten or more times. V is TRBV6-2 or TRBV6-3 and J is TRBJ2-1; TRBD2 matches at 11 bases. Losses at the gene ends were 7 bases for V and 7 bases for J; bases not matched to a gene: 9. This CDR3 has 15 amino acids. From germline, CDR1 is MNHEY and CDR2 SVGEGT. The CDR3 sequence is CASKGAVAGGNEQFF. CDR3 DNA: TGTGCCAGCAAAGGAGCGGTAGCGGGGGGGAATGAGCAGTTCTTC.

In this sample, this clonotype turned up a few times. The genes are TRBV6-5 and TRBJ2-7, with 8 nucleotides matching TRBD1. Germline-derived CDR1 and CDR2 are MNHEY and SVGAGI. The CDR3 extends over 14 amino acids. V dropped 8 bases and J dropped 6; count of bases not matched to a gene: 12. The DNA for the CDR3 is TGTGCCAGCTTCCCCACAGGGGGTGGTGGCGAGCAGTACTTC. Its protein is CASFPTGGGGEQYF.

This clonotype occurred many times. This chain joins TRBV7-8 and TRBJ2-2; 10 bases fit TRBD2. Germline V gives CDR1 SGHVS, CDR2 FQNEAQ. There are 17 residues in the CDR3. The V and J ends lost 2 bases and 1 base, in that order; junction bases with no gene match: 4. The CDR3 coding sequence is TGTGCCAGCAGCTTAAGAAGCGGGGGGGTGAACACCGGGGAGCTGTTTTTT. It encodes CASSLRSGGVNTGELFF.